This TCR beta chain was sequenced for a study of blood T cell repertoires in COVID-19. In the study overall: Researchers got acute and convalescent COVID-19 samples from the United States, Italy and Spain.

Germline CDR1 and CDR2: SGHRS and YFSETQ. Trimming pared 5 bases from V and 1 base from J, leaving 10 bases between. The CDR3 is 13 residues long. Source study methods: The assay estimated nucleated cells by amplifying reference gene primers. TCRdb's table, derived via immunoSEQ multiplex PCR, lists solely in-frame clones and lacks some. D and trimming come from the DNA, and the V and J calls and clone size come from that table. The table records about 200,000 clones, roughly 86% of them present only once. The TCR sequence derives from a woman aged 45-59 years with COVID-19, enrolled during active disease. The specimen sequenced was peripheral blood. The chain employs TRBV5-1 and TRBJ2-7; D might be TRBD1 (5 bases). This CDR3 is CASRNDSSYEQYF. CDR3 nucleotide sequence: TGCGCCAGCAGAAATGACAGTTCCTACGAGCAGTACTTC.